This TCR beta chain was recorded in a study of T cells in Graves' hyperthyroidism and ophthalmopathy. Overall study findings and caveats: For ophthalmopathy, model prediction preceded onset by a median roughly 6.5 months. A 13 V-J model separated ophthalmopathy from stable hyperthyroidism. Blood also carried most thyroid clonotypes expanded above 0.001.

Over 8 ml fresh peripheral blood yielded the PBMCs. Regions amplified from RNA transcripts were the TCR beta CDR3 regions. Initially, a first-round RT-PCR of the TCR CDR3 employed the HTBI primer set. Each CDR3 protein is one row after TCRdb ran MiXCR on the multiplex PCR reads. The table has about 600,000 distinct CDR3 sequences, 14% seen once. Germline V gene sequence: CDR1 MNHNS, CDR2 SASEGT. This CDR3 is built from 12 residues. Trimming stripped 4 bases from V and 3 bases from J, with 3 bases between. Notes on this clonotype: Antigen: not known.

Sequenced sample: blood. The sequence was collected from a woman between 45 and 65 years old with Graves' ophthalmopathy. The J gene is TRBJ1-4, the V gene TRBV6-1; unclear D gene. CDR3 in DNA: TGTGCCAGCAGTGGATCTAATGAAAAACTGTTTTTT. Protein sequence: CASSGSNEKLFF.